This T cell receptor beta chain appears in the sequencing data of a study of T-cell reconstitution after alpha-beta-depleted transplantation in children. At least ten counts were recorded for this clonotype. Preparation of the TCRbeta library was carried out with unique molecular identifiers. In TCRdb, the PCR reads were re-called with MiXCR into one record per CDR3 protein. The sample holds about 600,000 distinct CDR3 sequences, more than 20% seen once. This CDR3 region has 16 residues. CDR1 and CDR2 from the germline V gene are MNHEY and SMNVEV (reference sequence). V dropped 5 bases and J dropped 0 bases, with 14 bases sitting between them.

V and J are TRBV27 and TRBJ1-5; D is unresolved. The clonotype originates from a boy in the first two years of life who had a stem cell transplant for acute myeloid leukemia, so the T cells may come from the graft donor. The sample consisted of PBMCs, mostly from graft donor cells, taken 360 days after TCRalphabeta/CD19-depleted stem cell transplant. CDR3 in DNA: TGTGCCAGCAGTCTCTCGTTTTATCCTAGCAATCAGCCCCAGCATTTT. It yields the protein CASSLSFYPSNQPQHF.